Included here is one TCR beta chain sequence, with context. The antigen is unknown. There were healthy Caucasian individuals from Russia, aged 6 to 90, serving as donors. Isolation of PBMCs gave at least 7 million cells per sample. These data are taken from a study of blood T cells in healthy people across ages. Primed by a sample-barcoded 5' primer and a J-beta primer mix, a second PCR proceeded for 7 to 11 cycles. A single record per CDR3 protein comes from TCRdb applying MiXCR to the 5' RACE reads. The table lists some 1.5 million distinct CDR3 sequences, under 30% of them singletons, with about 7.7% in the top ten. Per the germline V gene, CDR1 is WSHSY and CDR2 is SAAADI. Trimming at V came to 0 bases and at J to 7 bases, leaving 3 bases not matched to a gene. This CDR3 region has 14 residues. Broader study findings: PBMCs left unsorted prevented a conclusive naive versus antigen-experienced comparison. Naive T cell percentage showed a strong correlation with the diversity of TCR beta.

This rearrangement joins TRBV10-2 to TRBJ2-1; 7 bases line up with TRBD2. Material for sequencing was blood. This receptor was taken from a young woman in good health. The CDR3 reads CASSESGLQNEQFF. The CDR3 nucleotides read TGCGCCAGCAGTGAGTCGGGACTACAAAATGAGCAGTTCTTC.